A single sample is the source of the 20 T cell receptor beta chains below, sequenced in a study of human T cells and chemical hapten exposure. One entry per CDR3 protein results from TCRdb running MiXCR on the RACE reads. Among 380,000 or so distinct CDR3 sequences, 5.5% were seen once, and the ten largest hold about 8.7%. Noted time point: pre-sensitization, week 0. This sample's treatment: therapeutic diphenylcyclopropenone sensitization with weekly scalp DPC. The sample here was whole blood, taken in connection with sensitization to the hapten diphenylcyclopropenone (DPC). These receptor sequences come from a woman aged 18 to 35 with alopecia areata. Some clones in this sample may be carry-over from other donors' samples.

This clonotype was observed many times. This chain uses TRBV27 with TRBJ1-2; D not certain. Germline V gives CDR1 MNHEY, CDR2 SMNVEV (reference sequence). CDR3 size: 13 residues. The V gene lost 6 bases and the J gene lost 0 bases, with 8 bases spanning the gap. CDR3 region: CASRSNSNYGYTF. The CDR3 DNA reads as TGTGCCAGCAGGTCCAACTCTAACTATGGCTACACCTTC.

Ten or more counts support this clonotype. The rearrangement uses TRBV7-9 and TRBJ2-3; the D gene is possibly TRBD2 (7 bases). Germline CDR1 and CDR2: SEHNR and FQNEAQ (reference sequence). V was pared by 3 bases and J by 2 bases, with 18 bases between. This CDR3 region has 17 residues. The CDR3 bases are TGTGCCAGCAGCTTTCCCTGGCCGGGGGGCAACACAGATACGCAGTATTTT. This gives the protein CASSFPWPGGNTDTQYF.

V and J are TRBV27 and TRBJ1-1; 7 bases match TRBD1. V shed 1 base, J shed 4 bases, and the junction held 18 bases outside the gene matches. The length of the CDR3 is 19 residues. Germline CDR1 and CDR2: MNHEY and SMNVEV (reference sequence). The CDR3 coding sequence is TGTGCCAGCAGTTTATTAGGGACCACAGGGGCGAGGAGGGGCACTGAAGCTTTCTTT. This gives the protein CASSLLGTTGARRGTEAFF.

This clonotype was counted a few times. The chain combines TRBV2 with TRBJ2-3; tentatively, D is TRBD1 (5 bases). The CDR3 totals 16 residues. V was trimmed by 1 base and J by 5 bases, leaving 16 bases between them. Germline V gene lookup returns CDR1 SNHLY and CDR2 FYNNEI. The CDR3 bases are TGTGCCAGCAGTGAAGGTCAGGGCCATTCAATAGATACGCAGTATTTT. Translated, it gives CASSEGQGHSIDTQYF.

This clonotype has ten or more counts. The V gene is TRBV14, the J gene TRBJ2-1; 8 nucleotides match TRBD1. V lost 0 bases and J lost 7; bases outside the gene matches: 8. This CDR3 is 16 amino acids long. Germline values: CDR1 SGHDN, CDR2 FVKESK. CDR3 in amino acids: CASSQDEDRAWNEQFF. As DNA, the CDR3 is TGTGCCAGCAGCCAAGACGAGGACAGGGCTTGGAATGAGCAGTTCTTC.

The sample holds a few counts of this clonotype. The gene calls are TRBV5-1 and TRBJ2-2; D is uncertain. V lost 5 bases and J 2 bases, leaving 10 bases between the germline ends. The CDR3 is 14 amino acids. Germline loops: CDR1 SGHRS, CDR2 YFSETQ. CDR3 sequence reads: CASSLNPNTGELFF. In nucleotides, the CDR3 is TGCGCCAGCAGTTTAAACCCCAACACCGGGGAGCTGTTTTTT.

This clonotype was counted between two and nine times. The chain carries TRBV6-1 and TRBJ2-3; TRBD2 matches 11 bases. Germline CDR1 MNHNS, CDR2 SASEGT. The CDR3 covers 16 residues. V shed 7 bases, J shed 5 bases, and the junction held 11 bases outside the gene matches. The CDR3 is CASKTGLAGQGDTQYF. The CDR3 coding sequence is TGTGCCAGCAAGACCGGACTAGCGGGTCAAGGAGATACGCAGTATTTT.

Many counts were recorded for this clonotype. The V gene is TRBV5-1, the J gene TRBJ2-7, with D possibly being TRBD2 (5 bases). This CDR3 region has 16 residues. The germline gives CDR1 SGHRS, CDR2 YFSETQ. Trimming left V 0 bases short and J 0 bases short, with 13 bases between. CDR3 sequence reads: CASSLGGRTSSYEQYF. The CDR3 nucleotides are TGCGCCAGCAGCTTGGGAGGGCGGACCAGCTCCTACGAGCAGTACTTC.

CDR3 sequence (DNA): TGTGCCAGCAGCCAAAGGCGGACTAGCGGGGGCTTCTCTGGGGCCAACGTCCTGACTTTC. Its protein is CASSQRRTSGGFSGANVLTF. The chain employs TRBV3-1 and TRBJ2-6; 13 bases align to TRBD2. Germline CDR1 is LGHDT and CDR2 is YNNKEL (reference sequence). V shed 2 bases, J shed 0 bases, and the junction held 7 bases outside the gene matches. The CDR3 spans 20 residues. The complete variable domain, with remaining parts taken from reference TRBV3-1 and TRBJ2-6, reads DTAVSQTPKYLVTQMGNDKSIKCEQNLGHDTMYWYKQDSKKFLKIMFSYNNKELIINETVPNRFSPKSPDKAHLNLHINSLELGDSAVYFCASSQRRTSGGFSGANVLTFGAGSRLTVL.

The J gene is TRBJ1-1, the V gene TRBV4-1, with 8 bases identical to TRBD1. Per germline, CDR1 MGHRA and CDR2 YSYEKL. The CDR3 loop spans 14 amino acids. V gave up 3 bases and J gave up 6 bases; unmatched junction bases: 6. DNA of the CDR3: TGCGCCAGCAGCCATCAGGGGGCTTACCCTGAAGCTTTCTTT. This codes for CASSHQGAYPEAFF.

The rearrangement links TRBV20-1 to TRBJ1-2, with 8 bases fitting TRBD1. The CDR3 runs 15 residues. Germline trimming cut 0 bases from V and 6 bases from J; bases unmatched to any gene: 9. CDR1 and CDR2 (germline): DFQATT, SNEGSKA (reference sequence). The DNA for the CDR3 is TGCAGTGCTAGAGATCGTCCAGGGGGCGATGATGGCTACACCTTC. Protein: CSARDRPGGDDGYTF.

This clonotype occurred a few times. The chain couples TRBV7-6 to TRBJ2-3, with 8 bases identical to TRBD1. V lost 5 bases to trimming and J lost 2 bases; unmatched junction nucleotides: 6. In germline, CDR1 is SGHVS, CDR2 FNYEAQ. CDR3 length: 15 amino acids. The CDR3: CASSQPGQDTDTQYF. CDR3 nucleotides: TGTGCCAGCAGCCAACCGGGACAGGACACAGATACGCAGTATTTT.

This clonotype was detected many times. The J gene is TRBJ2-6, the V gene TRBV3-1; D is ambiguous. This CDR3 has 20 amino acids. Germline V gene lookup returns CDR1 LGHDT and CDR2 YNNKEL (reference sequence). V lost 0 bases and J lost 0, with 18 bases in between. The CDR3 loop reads CASSQEGRWSLFSGANVLTF. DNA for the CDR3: TGTGCCAGCAGCCAAGAGGGCAGATGGTCCCTTTTCTCTGGGGCCAACGTCCTGACTTTC. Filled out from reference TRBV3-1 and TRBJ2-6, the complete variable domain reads DTAVSQTPKYLVTQMGNDKSIKCEQNLGHDTMYWYKQDSKKFLKIMFSYNNKELIINETVPNRFSPKSPDKAHLNLHINSLELGDSAVYFCASSQEGRWSLFSGANVLTFGAGSRLTVL.

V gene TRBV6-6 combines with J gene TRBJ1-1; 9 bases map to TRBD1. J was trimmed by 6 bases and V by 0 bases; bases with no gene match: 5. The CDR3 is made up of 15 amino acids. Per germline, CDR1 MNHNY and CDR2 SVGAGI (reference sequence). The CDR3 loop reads CASSYSSGTGSEAFF. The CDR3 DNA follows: TGTGCCAGCAGTTACTCGTCCGGGACAGGGTCTGAAGCTTTCTTT.

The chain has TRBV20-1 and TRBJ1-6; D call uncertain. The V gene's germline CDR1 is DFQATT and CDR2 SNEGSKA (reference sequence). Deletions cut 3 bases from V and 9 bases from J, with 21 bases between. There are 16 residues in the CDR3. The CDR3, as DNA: TGCAGTGCTAGTCCGGCAGCCCTTGGGTTCTCTTCACCCCTCCACTTT. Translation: CSASPAALGFSSPLHF.

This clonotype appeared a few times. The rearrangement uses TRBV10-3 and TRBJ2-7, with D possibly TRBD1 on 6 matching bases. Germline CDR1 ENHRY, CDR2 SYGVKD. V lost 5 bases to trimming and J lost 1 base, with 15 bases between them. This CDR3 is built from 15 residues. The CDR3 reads CAISLRQVGSYEQYF. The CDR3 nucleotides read TGTGCCATCAGTTTGAGACAGGTCGGGTCCTACGAGCAGTACTTC.

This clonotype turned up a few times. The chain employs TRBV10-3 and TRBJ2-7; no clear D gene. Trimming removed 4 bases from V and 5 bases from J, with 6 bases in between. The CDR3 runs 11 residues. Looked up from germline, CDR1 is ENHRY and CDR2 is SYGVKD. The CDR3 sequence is CAISASHEQYF. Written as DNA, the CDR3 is TGTGCCATCAGTGCAAGCCACGAGCAGTACTTC.

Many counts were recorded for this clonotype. CDR3 nucleotide sequence: TGTGCCAGCAGTCCCCTAGGGTTGGGCAATGAAAAACTGTTTTTT. Translation gives CASSPLGLGNEKLFF. The rearrangement uses TRBV12-3 or TRBV12-4 and TRBJ1-4; no clear D. The CDR3 extends over 15 amino acids. Between the trimmed V and J ends, which lost 5 bases and 5 bases, there was a span of 15 bases.

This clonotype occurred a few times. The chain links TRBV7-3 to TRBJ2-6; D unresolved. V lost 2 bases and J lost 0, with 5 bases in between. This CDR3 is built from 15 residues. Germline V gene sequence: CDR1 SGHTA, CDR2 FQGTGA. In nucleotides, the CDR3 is TGTGCCAGCAGCTTAGAGTCCTCTGGGGCCAACGTCCTGACTTTC. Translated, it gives CASSLESSGANVLTF.

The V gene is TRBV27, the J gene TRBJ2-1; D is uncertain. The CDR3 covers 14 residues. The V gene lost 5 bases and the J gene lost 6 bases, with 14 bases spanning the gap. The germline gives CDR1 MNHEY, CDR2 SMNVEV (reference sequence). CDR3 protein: CASSPRAAVNEQFF. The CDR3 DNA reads TGTGCCAGCAGTCCCCGGGCCGCGGTCAATGAGCAGTTCTTC.